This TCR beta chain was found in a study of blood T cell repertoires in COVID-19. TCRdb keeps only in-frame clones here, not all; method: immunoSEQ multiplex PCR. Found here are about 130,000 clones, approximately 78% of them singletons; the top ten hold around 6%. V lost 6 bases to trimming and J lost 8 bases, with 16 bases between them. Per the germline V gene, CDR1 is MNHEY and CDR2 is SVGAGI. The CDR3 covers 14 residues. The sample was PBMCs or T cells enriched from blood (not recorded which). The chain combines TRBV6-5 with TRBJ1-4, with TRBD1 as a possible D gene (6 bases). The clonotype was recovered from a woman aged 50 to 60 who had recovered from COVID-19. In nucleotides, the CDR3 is TGTGCCAGCAGCCAAGGGGGGGGTAAGGAAAAACTGTTTTTT. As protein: CASSQGGGKEKLFF.